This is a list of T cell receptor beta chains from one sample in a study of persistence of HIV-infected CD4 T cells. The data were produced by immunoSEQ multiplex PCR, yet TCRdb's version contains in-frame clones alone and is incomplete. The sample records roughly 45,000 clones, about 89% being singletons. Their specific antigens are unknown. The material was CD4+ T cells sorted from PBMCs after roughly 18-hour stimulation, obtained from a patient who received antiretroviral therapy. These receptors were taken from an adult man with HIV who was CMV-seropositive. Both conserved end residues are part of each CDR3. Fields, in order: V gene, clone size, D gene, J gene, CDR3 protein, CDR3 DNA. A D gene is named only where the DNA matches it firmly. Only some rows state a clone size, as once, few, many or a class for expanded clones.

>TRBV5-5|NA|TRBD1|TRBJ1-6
CASSWGTGLPYNSPLHF
TGTGCCAGCAGCTGGGGGACAGGGCTACCCTATAATTCACCCCTCCACTTT
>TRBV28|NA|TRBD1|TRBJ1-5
CASSWTGNQPQHF
TGTGCCAGCAGTTGGACAGGTAATCAGCCCCAGCATTTT
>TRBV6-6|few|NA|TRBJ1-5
CASSSQGMVDQPQHF
TGTGCCAGCAGTTCACAGGGTATGGTGGATCAGCCCCAGCATTTT
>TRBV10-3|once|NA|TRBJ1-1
CAITRVHFLMNTEAFF
TGTGCCATCACTCGGGTCCACTTCCTAATGAACACTGAAGCTTTCTTT
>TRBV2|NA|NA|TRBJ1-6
CASLRRPDSYNSPLHF
TGTGCCAGTCTCCGCCGCCCCGACTCCTATAATTCACCCCTCCACTTT
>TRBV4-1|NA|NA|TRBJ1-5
CASSQEGFSSWPQHF
TGCGCCAGCAGCCAAGAGGGTTTTTCCTCATGGCCCCAGCATTTT
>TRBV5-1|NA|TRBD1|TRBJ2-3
CASSLGGRGQGTDTQYF
TGCGCCAGCAGCTTGGGGGGACGGGGACAGGGCACAGATACGCAGTATTTT
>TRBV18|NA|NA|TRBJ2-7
CASSPPGTSYEQYF
TGTGCCAGCTCACCACCCGGGACAAGCTACGAGCAGTACTTC
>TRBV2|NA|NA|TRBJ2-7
CASSGGAEGVYEQYF
TGTGCCAGCAGTGGGGGCGCCGAGGGTGTCTACGAGCAGTACTTC
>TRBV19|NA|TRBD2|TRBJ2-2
CASSPLGGTTPGELFF
TGTGCCAGTAGTCCGCTCGGCGGGACTACACCCGGGGAGCTGTTTTTT
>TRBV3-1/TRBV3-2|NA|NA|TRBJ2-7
CASSLQSISYEQYF
TGTGCCAGCAGCCTTCAAAGTATCTCCTACGAGCAGTACTTC
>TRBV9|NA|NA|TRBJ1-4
CASSVDLPGEKLFF
TGTGCCAGCAGCGTCGACTTGCCGGGCGAAAAACTGTTTTTT
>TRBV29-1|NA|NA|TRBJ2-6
CSVEEGNGANVLTF
TGCAGCGTTGAAGAGGGGAACGGGGCCAACGTCCTGACTTTC
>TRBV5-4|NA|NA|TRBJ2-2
CASSFQVQLGTGELFF
TGTGCCAGCAGCTTTCAGGTGCAACTAGGGACCGGGGAGCTGTTTTTT
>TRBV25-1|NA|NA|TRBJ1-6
CASSGLGRNSPLHF
TGTGCCAGCAGTGGCCTGGGACGTAATTCACCCCTCCACTTT
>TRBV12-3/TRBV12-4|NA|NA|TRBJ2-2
CASSPNTGELFF
TGTGCCAGCAGTCCTAACACCGGGGAGCTGTTTTTT
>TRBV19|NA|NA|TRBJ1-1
CASSIQGLNTEAFF
TGTGCCAGTAGTATCCAGGGTCTGAACACTGAAGCTTTCTTT
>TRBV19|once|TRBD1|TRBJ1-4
CASSGTGELGKLFF
TGTGCCAGTAGTGGGACAGGAGAGTTGGGGAAACTGTTTTTT
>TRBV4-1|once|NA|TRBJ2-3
CASSQNRGASTDTQYF
TGCGCCAGCAGCCAAAACCGGGGCGCCAGCACAGATACGCAGTATTTT
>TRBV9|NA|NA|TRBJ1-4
CASSVGGLEEKLFF
TGTGCCAGCAGCGTAGGGGGGCTAGAAGAAAAACTGTTTTTT
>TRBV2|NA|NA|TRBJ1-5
CASSNGGWEPQHF
TGTGCCAGCAGCAACGGGGGGTGGGAGCCCCAGCATTTT
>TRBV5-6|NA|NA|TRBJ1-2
CASSSLKANYGYTF
TGTGCCAGCAGCTCCCTCAAGGCTAACTATGGCTACACCTTC
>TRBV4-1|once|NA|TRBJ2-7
CASSQEGRGTYEQYF
TGCGCCAGCAGCCAAGAGGGGCGAGGAACCTACGAGCAGTACTTC
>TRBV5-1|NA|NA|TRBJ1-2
CASKQGSNANYGYTF
TGCGCCAGCAAACAGGGATCAAATGCTAACTATGGCTACACCTTC
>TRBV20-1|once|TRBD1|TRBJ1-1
CSASDRVETEAFF
TGCAGTGCTAGTGACAGGGTAGAAACTGAAGCTTTCTTT
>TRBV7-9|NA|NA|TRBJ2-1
CASSLRGRENNEQFF
TGTGCCAGCAGCTTACGGGGCCGGGAGAACAATGAGCAGTTCTTC
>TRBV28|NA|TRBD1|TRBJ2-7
CASSYPFGQAYEQYF
TGTGCCAGCAGTTACCCCTTCGGACAGGCCTACGAGCAGTACTTC
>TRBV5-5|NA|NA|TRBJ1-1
CASSFMTGNTEAFF
TGTGCCAGCAGCTTCATGACAGGGAACACTGAAGCTTTCTTT
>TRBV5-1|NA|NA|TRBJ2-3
CASSLYRTTDTQYF
TGCGCCAGCAGCTTGTACAGAACCACAGATACGCAGTATTTT
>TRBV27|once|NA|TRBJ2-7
CASSLNPRPFSYEQYF
TGTGCCAGCAGTTTAAATCCCAGACCATTTAGCTACGAGCAGTACTTC
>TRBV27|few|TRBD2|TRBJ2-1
CASSLGASGGISNNEQFF
TGTGCCAGCAGTTTAGGGGCTAGCGGGGGAATATCAAACAATGAGCAGTTCTTC
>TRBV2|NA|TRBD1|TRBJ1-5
CASGGGAGNQPQHF
TGTGCCAGTGGAGGGGGCGCCGGCAATCAGCCCCAGCATTTT
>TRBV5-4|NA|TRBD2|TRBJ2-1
CASSPSGGSSYNEQFF
TGTGCCAGCAGCCCGAGCGGGGGCAGCTCCTACAATGAGCAGTTCTTC
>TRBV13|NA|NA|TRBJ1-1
CASSLGGVNTEAFF
TGTGCCAGCAGCTTAGGTGGGGTCAACACTGAAGCTTTCTTT
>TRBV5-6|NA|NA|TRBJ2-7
CASSTLGHEQYF
TGTGCCAGCAGCACCCTCGGTCACGAGCAGTACTTC